This TCR beta chain was documented in a study of shared clonotypes between healthy human individuals. Whole-study findings and limits: Memory subsets generally showed lower estimated richness than naive subsets. Between several donors, naive CD4 clonotypes were shared at a level of around 4.9%. In contrast to clonotypes shared by all four donors, non-shared clonotypes had lower generation probabilities.

Concerning this clone: Its target is not known.

CD45RO-negative, CCR7-selected cells formed the naive CD8 fraction, which excluded terminally differentiated effector memory CD45RA+ cells. In the source study's methods: Junction-only immunoSEQ data arrived without quality scores, meaning filtering differed. Some clones are missing from TCRdb's copy, which holds only in-frame ones; the method was immunoSEQ multiplex PCR. The D gene and trimming were derived from the DNA, and the V and J assignments and clone size from that table. Of 1.5 million to 2.5 million clones in the sample, about 95% were seen once. The CDR3 sequence is 16 residues long. CDR1 and CDR2 from the germline V gene are LGHNA and YSLEER. The ends lost 0 bases at V and 6 bases at J; junction bases unmatched: 5.

The clonotype was recovered from a man aged 18 to 30 in good health. The genes are TRBV4-3 and TRBJ2-7; 13 bases are shared with TRBD2. The sample comprised naive CD8+ T cells sorted from blood. The DNA of the CDR3 is TGCGCCAGCAGCCAAGACCCGGGACTAGCGGGACTCGAGCAGTACTTC. Translating it yields CASSQDPGLAGLEQYF.